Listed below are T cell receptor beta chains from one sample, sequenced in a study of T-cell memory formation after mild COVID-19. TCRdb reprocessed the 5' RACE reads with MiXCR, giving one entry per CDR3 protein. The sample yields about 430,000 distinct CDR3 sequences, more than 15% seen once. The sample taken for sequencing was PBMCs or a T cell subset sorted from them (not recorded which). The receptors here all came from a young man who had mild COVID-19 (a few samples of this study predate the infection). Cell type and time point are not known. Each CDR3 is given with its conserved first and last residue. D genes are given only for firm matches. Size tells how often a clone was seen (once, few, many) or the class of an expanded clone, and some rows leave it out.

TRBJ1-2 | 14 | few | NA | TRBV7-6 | CASSPPDPRDGYTF | TGTGCCAGCAGTCCACCGGACCCCAGGGATGGCTACACCTTC
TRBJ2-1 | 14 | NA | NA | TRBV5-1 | CACSWAGPHNEQFF | TGCGCCTGCAGCTGGGCCGGGCCCCACAATGAGCAGTTCTTC
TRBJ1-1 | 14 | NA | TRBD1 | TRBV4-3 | CASSQGQGRSEAFF | TGCGCCAGCAGCCAAGGACAGGGAAGGTCTGAAGCTTTCTTT
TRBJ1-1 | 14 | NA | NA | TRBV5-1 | CASTVMGMNTEAFF | TGCGCCAGCACGGTCATGGGAATGAACACTGAAGCTTTCTTT
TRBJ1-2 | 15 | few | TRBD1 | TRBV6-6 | CASSYSTGGGYGYTF | TGTGCCAGCAGTTACTCAACAGGGGGCGGCTATGGCTACACCTTC
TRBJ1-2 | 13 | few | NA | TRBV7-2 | CASSLNSYYGYTF | TGTGCCAGCAGCTTAAACAGCTACTATGGCTACACCTTC
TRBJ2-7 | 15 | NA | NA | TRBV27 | CASSLSGGPQWEQYF | TGTGCCAGCAGTTTATCCGGGGGGCCCCAGTGGGAGCAGTACTTC
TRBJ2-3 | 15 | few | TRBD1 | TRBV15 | CATSRGQGAPDTQYF | TGTGCCACCAGCAGAGGCCAGGGGGCCCCAGATACGCAGTATTTT
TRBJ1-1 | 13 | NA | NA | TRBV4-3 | CASSPRLQGEAFF | TGCGCCAGCAGCCCCAGGCTACAGGGAGAAGCTTTCTTT
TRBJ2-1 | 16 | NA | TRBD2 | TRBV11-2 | CASSFISGGPLHEQFF | TGTGCCAGCAGCTTTATTTCGGGGGGGCCTCTCCATGAGCAGTTCTTC
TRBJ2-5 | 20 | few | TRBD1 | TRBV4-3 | CASSQVGRGGRGLIRETQYF | TGCGCCAGCAGCCAAGTTGGGAGAGGTGGCAGGGGGTTGATTCGGGAGACCCAGTACTTC
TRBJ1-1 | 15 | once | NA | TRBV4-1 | CASSRWSGLNTEAFF | TGCGCCAGCAGCCGCTGGTCAGGCCTGAACACTGAAGCTTTCTTT
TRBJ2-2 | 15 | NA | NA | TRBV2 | CASLREGSGTGELFF | TGTGCCAGCCTCCGAGAGGGCAGTGGCACCGGGGAGCTGTTTTTT
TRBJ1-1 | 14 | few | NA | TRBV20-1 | CSASGAEWYTEAFF | TGCAGTGCTAGTGGGGCGGAGTGGTACACTGAAGCTTTCTTT
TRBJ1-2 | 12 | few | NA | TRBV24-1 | CATGSEFYGYTF | TGTGCCACCGGCAGCGAATTCTATGGCTACACCTTC
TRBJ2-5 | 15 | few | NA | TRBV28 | CASGKGQHEAETQYF | TGTGCCAGCGGAAAAGGACAGCATGAGGCGGAGACCCAGTACTTC
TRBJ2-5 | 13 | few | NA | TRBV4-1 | CASAPRQGETQYF | TGCGCCAGCGCCCCCCGGCAGGGGGAGACCCAGTACTTC
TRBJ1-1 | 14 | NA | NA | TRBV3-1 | CASSQYQSGTEAFF | TGTGCCAGCAGCCAATATCAGAGCGGGACTGAAGCTTTCTTT
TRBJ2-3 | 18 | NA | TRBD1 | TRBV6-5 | CASSYSGPGTGPLLTQYF | TGTGCCAGCAGTTACTCGGGTCCCGGGACAGGGCCGCTACTTACGCAGTATTTT
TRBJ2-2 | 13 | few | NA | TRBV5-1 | CASRTGEMGELFF | TGCGCCAGCAGGACCGGGGAGATGGGGGAGCTGTTTTTT
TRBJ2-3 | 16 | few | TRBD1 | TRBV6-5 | CASSSTTGDRTDTQYF | TGTGCCAGCAGTTCCACAACAGGGGATAGGACAGATACGCAGTATTTT
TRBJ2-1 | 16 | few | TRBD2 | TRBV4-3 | CASSQSSGRSYNEQFF | TGCGCCAGCAGCCAGTCTAGCGGTCGTTCCTACAATGAGCAGTTCTTC
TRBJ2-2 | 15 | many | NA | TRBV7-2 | CASSLRGSNTGELFF | TGTGCCAGCAGCTTACGGGGTTCGAACACCGGGGAGCTGTTTTTT
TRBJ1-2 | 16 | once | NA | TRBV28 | CASSPPTPSGSYGYTF | TGTGCCAGCAGTCCCCCCACGCCATCAGGGAGCTATGGCTACACCTTC
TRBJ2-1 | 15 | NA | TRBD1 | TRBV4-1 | CASSPAGTGANEQFF | TGCGCCAGCAGCCCCGCCGGGACAGGGGCCAATGAGCAGTTCTTC
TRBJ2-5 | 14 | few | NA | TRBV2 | CASTSRESQETQYF | TGTGCCAGCACTTCGAGGGAGAGTCAAGAGACCCAGTACTTC
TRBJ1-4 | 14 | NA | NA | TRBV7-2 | CASSPDSNNEKLFF | TGTGCCAGCAGCCCCGACAGTAACAATGAAAAACTGTTTTTT
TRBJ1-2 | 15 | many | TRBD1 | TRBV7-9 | CASSLRDSLPYGYTF | TGTGCCAGCAGCCTCCGGGACAGCCTCCCCTATGGCTACACCTTC
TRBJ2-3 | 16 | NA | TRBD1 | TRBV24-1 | CATSDITGGGTDTQYF | TGTGCCACCAGTGATATCACAGGGGGTGGCACAGATACGCAGTATTTT
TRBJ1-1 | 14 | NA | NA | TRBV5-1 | CASSLLYDNTEAFF | TGCGCCAGCAGCTTGTTATACGACAACACTGAAGCTTTCTTT
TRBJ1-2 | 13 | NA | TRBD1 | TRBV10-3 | CAIRKGTGDGYTF | TGTGCCATCAGAAAAGGGACAGGGGACGGCTACACCTTC
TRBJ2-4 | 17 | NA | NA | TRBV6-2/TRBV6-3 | CAVQRGDMPLAKNIQYF | TGTGCCGTCCAGCGCGGAGACATGCCGCTAGCCAAAAACATTCAGTACTTC
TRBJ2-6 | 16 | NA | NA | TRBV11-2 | CASSSWGAAGANVLTF | TGTGCCAGCAGCTCCTGGGGCGCGGCTGGGGCCAACGTCCTGACTTTC
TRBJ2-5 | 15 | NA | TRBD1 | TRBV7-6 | CASSSPGGIEETQYF | TGTGCCAGCAGCTCTCCAGGGGGAATTGAAGAGACCCAGTACTTC
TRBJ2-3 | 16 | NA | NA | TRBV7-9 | CASSLADGAGTDTQYF | TGTGCCAGCAGCTTAGCGGACGGGGCTGGGACAGATACGCAGTATTTT
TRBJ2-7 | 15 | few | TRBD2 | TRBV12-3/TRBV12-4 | CASSPTSGFSYEQYF | TGTGCCAGCAGCCCGACTAGCGGGTTCTCCTACGAGCAGTACTTC
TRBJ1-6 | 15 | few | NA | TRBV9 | CASSVGGGSNSPLHF | TGTGCCAGCAGCGTAGGCGGGGGGAGTAATTCACCCCTCCACTTT
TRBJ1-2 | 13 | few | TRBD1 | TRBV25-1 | CASSAGGARGYTF | TGTGCCAGCAGTGCAGGGGGCGCGCGTGGCTACACCTTC
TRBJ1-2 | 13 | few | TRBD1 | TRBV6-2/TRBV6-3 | CATLPTGFYGYTF | TGTGCCACCTTGCCGACAGGGTTCTATGGCTACACCTTC
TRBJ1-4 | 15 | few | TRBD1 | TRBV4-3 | CASSQDWRQGGKLFF | TGCGCCAGCAGCCAAGATTGGCGACAGGGCGGGAAACTGTTTTTT
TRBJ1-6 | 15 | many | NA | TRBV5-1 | CASRSDGADNSPLHF | TGCGCCAGCAGGTCTGACGGAGCCGATAATTCACCCCTCCACTTT
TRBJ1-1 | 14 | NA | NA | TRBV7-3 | CASSATALNTEAFF | TGTGCCAGCAGCGCGACGGCTCTGAACACTGAAGCTTTCTTT
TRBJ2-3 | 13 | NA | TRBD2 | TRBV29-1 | CSELAGAGGTQYF | TGCAGCGAACTAGCGGGGGCCGGAGGTACGCAGTATTTT
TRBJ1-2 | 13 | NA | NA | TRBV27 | CASTSLGDYGYTF | TGTGCCAGCACTTCTCTCGGGGACTATGGCTACACCTTC
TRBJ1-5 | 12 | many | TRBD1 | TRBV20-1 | CSATTGNQPQHF | TGCAGTGCTACGACAGGGAATCAGCCCCAGCATTTT
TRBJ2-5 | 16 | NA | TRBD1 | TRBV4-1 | CASSRVTGQHQETQYF | TGCGCCAGCAGCCGAGTAACGGGACAGCACCAAGAGACCCAGTACTTC
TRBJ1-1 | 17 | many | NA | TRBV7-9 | CASSYGPGRRMNTEAFF | TGTGCCAGCAGTTATGGGCCGGGACGGCGCATGAACACTGAAGCTTTCTTT
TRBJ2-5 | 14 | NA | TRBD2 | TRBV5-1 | CASSFRAGQETQYF | TGCGCCAGCAGCTTCCGAGCGGGGCAAGAGACCCAGTACTTC